The rows below give T cell receptor beta chains drawn from one sample of a study of T cells expressing NK-cell markers. No DNA is given; TCRdb re-called the 5' RACE reads and lists each CDR3 protein once. The listing records 200,000 to 300,000 distinct CDR3 sequences. Sequencing was performed on blood T cells: a sorted CD56 or NKG2C T cell subset, CD4+ or CD8+ T cells, or bulk PBMC T cells (not recorded which). The origin of the receptors is a man aged 18 to 30 in good health. The CDR3 runs from the conserved cysteine through the conserved F or W.

V,J,CDR3
TRBV28,TRBJ2-2,CASRGRGSVRTGELFF
TRBV7-2,TRBJ2-2,CASSHINLSAGELFF
TRBV9,TRBJ2-1,CASSVLDEQFF
TRBV19,TRBJ1-3,CASSIRPARSGNTIYF
TRBV5-6,TRBJ1-4,CASSLPTGGLFF
TRBV7-9,TRBJ2-7,CASSLRGGSGFYEQYF
TRBV12-3/TRBV12-4,TRBJ1-4,CASSSFRTGGMEKLFF
TRBV12-3/TRBV12-4,TRBJ2-1,CASSFSGSSYNEQFF
TRBV29-1,TRBJ2-1,CSVDLTSGRWAGEQFF
TRBV5-1,TRBJ2-1,CASSLAGQAFGEQFF
TRBV12-3/TRBV12-4,TRBJ2-2,CASRGHPNTGELFF
TRBV20-1,TRBJ2-1,CSALDKTSYNEQFF
TRBV25-1,TRBJ2-3,CASSENRATDTQYF
TRBV12-3/TRBV12-4,TRBJ1-5,CASTVGQVRNQPQHF
TRBV25-1,TRBJ2-1,CASMSGGVYNEQFF
TRBV30,TRBJ1-2,CVRSVLESFGGGYTF
TRBV14,TRBJ1-2,CASSQDTGRYGYTF
TRBV18,TRBJ2-3,CASSPSGAGTDTQYF
TRBV15,TRBJ2-4,CATLNPTGGPQNIQYF
TRBV12-3/TRBV12-4,TRBJ2-2,CASRLTGLVPGELFF
TRBV7-9,TRBJ2-1,CASSLTRDFYNEQFF
TRBV12-3/TRBV12-4,TRBJ2-1,CASSPGAASNEQFF
TRBV12-3/TRBV12-4,TRBJ2-3,CASSLAEGSTQYF
TRBV15,TRBJ2-3,CATSRGLRGSYTDTQYF
TRBV27,TRBJ1-6,CASSLDRGGSPLHF
TRBV12-3/TRBV12-4,TRBJ2-1,CASSKMTDYYNEQFF
TRBV12-3/TRBV12-4,TRBJ1-2,CASPGQVTYGYTF
TRBV7-2,TRBJ2-4,CASSLVQGPNIQYF
TRBV9,TRBJ2-2,CASSVVTSGARGELFF
TRBV7-6,TRBJ2-5,CASSLGLAAGETQYF
TRBV29-1,TRBJ2-1,CSVGPVRRSGDRLF
TRBV19,TRBJ2-3,CASSGTTRSDTQYF
TRBV10-3,TRBJ2-6,CAISRQPRSGANVLTF
TRBV7-2,TRBJ1-2,CASSIRQVYGYTF
TRBV20-1,TRBJ2-2,CSAIFGGTTGELFF
TRBV5-1,TRBJ2-6,CASSVQGIRGANVLTF
TRBV19,TRBJ2-5,CASSDGTSGRASETQYF
TRBV7-9,TRBJ1-4,CASSKNTGAPNEKLFF
TRBV5-1,TRBJ2-2,CASSLKGLAAGELFF
TRBV29-1,TRBJ2-1,CSAPGPAANNEQFF
TRBV6-1,TRBJ1-1,CASSEANRVRTEAFF
TRBV29-1,TRBJ2-5,CSVGGSTERGETQYF
TRBV7-6,TRBJ2-3,CASSLTVSDTDTQYF
TRBV20-1,TRBJ2-3,CSAREWLTNADTQYF
TRBV7-7,TRBJ2-5,CASSLVAGRGQETQYF
TRBV5-1,TRBJ2-1,CASSLGFLSHEQFF
TRBV20-1,TRBJ2-3,CSAVSPTSRSTDTQYF
TRBV5-1,TRBJ2-2,CASSLYSGGTASLGELFF
TRBV27,TRBJ2-5,CASSAGTGGLKTQYF
TRBV6-1,TRBJ2-1,CASSEIAGWGSNEQFF
TRBV10-3,TRBJ2-3,CAIRRDRGSTDTQYF
TRBV5-5,TRBJ1-5,CASSAGQGFNQPQHF
TRBV27,TRBJ2-1,CASSLDEGSGEQFF
TRBV5-4,TRBJ1-6,CASSLEQAPLHF